Included here is one T cell receptor beta chain sequence, with context. Its specificity is not known. The sample is drawn from a study of shared clonotypes between healthy human individuals. Study findings and constraints: What limited the represented genetic and exposure-history diversity was the small number of donors. Naive subsets generally exceeded memory subsets in estimated richness.

Over several immunoSEQ plates, each subset's genomic DNA was distributed in even portions. Method: immunoSEQ multiplex PCR; TCRdb's copy keeps in-frame clones and lacks some. The sample carries under 150,000 clones, 55% to 80% recorded once. HIV-negative, healthy adults without recent acute infections or vaccinations were the donors. The CDR3 has 14 amino acids. Germline CDR1 reads MNHEY; CDR2 reads SMNVEV (reference sequence). The V and J ends lost 4 bases and 7 bases respectively, with 16 bases between them. The chain employs TRBV27 and TRBJ1-2; possible D gene TRBD1, 6 bases. Sequencing was carried out using memory CD8+ T cells sorted from blood. Subset described: CD45RO+ cells pooled with CCR7-negative TemRA cells. The clonotype comes from a woman in her twenties or thirties in good health. CDR3 nucleotides: TGTGCCAGCAGTTCTAAAGGGGGTGTCGGTGGCTACACCTTC. Amino acids: CASSSKGGVGGYTF.